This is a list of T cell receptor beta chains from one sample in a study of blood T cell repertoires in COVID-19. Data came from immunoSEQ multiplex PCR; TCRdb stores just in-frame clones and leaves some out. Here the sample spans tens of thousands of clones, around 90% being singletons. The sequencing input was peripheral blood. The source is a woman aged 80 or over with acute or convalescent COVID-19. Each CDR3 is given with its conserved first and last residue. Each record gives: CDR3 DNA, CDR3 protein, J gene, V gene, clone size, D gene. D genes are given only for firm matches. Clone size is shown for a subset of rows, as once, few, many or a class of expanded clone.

TGTGCCAGTAGTACTCCGGGACAGGGCCAGCCCCAGCATTTT,CASSTPGQGQPQHF,TRBJ1-5,TRBV19,.,TRBD1
TGTGCCAGCACCGCTAACAATGAGCAGTTCTTC,CASTANNEQFF,TRBJ2-1,TRBV12-3/TRBV12-4,.,.
TGTGCCAGCAGCGAGAACCCCTACGAGCAGTACTTC,CASSENPYEQYF,TRBJ2-7,TRBV11-2,.,.
TGTGCCAGCAGTTATACAGGGGGTGATACCGGGGAGCTGTTTTTT,CASSYTGGDTGELFF,TRBJ2-2,TRBV6-5,.,TRBD1
TGTGCCAGCAGACTAGGAACCGAAGCAGATACGCAGTATTTT,CASRLGTEADTQYF,TRBJ2-3,TRBV6-5,.,.
TGTGCCAGCAGTCCCCAGGGCGTTAGCAATCAGCCCCAGCATTTT,CASSPQGVSNQPQHF,TRBJ1-5,TRBV2,.,.
TGTGCCAGTAGTATAGATCGGGCCTACGAGCAGTACTTC,CASSIDRAYEQYF,TRBJ2-7,TRBV19,.,.
TGCGCCAGCGGAGCGGGGGCTAGCACAGATACGCAGTATTTT,CASGAGASTDTQYF,TRBJ2-3,TRBV10-1,.,TRBD2
TGTGCCAGCAGCTTAGGGACAGGTCAAGAGACCCAGTACTTC,CASSLGTGQETQYF,TRBJ2-5,TRBV7-6,.,TRBD1
TGTGCCAGCAGCTTCCCCCGAGCGGGGAGCAACACCGGGGAGCTGTTTTTT,CASSFPRAGSNTGELFF,TRBJ2-2,TRBV5-6,few,TRBD2
TGTGCCAGCAGCCAAGATCCAGGGACAGGGCCCTACGAGCAGTACTTC,CASSQDPGTGPYEQYF,TRBJ2-7,TRBV3-1/TRBV3-2,once,TRBD1
TGTGCCAGCAGTTTAATCGCGACAGGGGGCTTTTATGGCTACACCTTC,CASSLIATGGFYGYTF,TRBJ1-2,TRBV27,once,TRBD1
TGTGCCAGCAGTTTATACGTCAGGGGGCAATCTGAAGCTTTCTTT,CASSLYVRGQSEAFF,TRBJ1-1,TRBV28,.,TRBD1
TGTGCCAGCAGCCCTAGTATACAGGGAACTAATGAAAAACTGTTTTTT,CASSPSIQGTNEKLFF,TRBJ1-4,TRBV7-9,.,.
TGTGCCAGCTCACCTCAAGCGGGACTGCGAAATGAAAAACTGTTTTTT,CASSPQAGLRNEKLFF,TRBJ1-4,TRBV18,.,.
TGTGCCAGCAGCTCGCTGGGGGGGGACAGGGGTCAGCCCCAGCATTTT,CASSSLGGDRGQPQHF,TRBJ1-5,TRBV5-5,.,TRBD1
TGTGCCAGCAGAAAAGTCGCTGAGATACAGGAAAAACTGTTTTTT,CASRKVAEIQEKLFF,TRBJ1-4,TRBV6-5,.,.
TGTGCCAGCGGGACCTTACCGGGACAGGGCCCCACTGAAGCTTTCTTT,CASGTLPGQGPTEAFF,TRBJ1-1,TRBV4-2,.,TRBD1